These T cell receptor beta chains were read from a single sample in a study of blood T cells in healthy people across ages. TCRdb redid the calling of the 5' RACE reads with MiXCR, one entry per CDR3 protein. The sample includes approximately 800,000 distinct CDR3 sequences, roughly 53% of them seen just once. Material for sequencing was blood. These receptors were taken from a man older than 75 in good health. The CDR3 runs from the conserved cysteine through the conserved F or W. A D gene is named only where the DNA matches it firmly. The size entry is marked missing in some rows and otherwise reads once, few, many or a size class.

. . TRBJ2-1 TRBV7-9 TGTGCCAGCAGCTCCCGCGGGACTCGGAATGAGCAGTTCTTC CASSSRGTRNEQFF
TRBD2 few TRBJ2-7 TRBV29-1 TGCAGCGTTGAAGGCACTAGCGGGAGTACCTACGAGCAGTACTTC CSVEGTSGSTYEQYF
TRBD2 . TRBJ2-1 TRBV3-1 TGTGCCAGCAGCCAAGAGACTAGCGGGAGGTTCGACAATGAGCAGTTCTTC CASSQETSGRFDNEQFF
TRBD2 few TRBJ2-1 TRBV13 TGTGCCAGCAGCGGGGGGACTAGCGCTTACAATGAGCAGTTCTTC CASSGGTSAYNEQFF
TRBD1 few TRBJ1-5 TRBV11-2 TGTGCCAGCAGCCCCGGAAGGGGGCAGTCCCCGGTCAATCAGCCCCAGCATTTT CASSPGRGQSPVNQPQHF
. . TRBJ2-5 TRBV18 TGTGCCAGCTCACGTTACTCCCAAGAGACCCAGTACTTC CASSRYSQETQYF
. . TRBJ1-2 TRBV25-1 TGTGCCAGCAGGCAACAGGAGTTGGATGGCTACACCTTC CASRQQELDGYTF
. . TRBJ2-7 TRBV24-1 TGTGCCACCAGTGATTTCGTCGAGCAGTACTTC CATSDFVEQYF
. few TRBJ2-3 TRBV12-3/TRBV12-4 TGTGCCAGCAGGACGCACGCAGATACGCAGTATTTT CASRTHADTQYF
TRBD1 few TRBJ2-7 TRBV10-3 TGTGCCATCAGTGATGGGGGACAGGGCGCCTACGAGCAGTACTTC CAISDGGQGAYEQYF
. . TRBJ1-1 TRBV3-1 TGTGCCAGCAGCCAAGCGACACTGAACACTGAAGCTTTCTTT CASSQATLNTEAFF
TRBD2 . TRBJ2-3 TRBV9 TGTGCCAGCAGTGAATCCGGGACTAGCGGGAGGCCGCTTAACACAGATACGCAGTATTTT CASSESGTSGRPLNTDTQYF
. . TRBJ1-4 TRBV7-9 TGTGCCAGCAGCTTAATGGGGGCGTCAGGTGAAAAACTGTTTTTT CASSLMGASGEKLFF
. . TRBJ2-7 TRBV5-5 TGTGCCAGCAGCTCCGGAGGGGGGGGCCAAGGCTACGAGCAGTACTTC CASSSGGGGQGYEQYF
. . TRBJ2-1 TRBV6-5 TGTGCCAGCAGTTACAGTTTCAGCTCCTACAATGAGCAGTTCTTC CASSYSFSSYNEQFF
TRBD1 . TRBJ2-7 TRBV28 TGTGCCAGCAGTTCGGTCAACAGGGGCCCCTACGAGCAGTACTTC CASSSVNRGPYEQYF
. few TRBJ2-1 TRBV7-9 TGTTCCAGCAGCTTACTCTACAATGAGCAGTTCTTC CSSSLLYNEQFF
TRBD2 few TRBJ2-1 TRBV12-3/TRBV12-4 TGTGCCAGCACCCCACTAGCGGGAGGTGAGCAGTTCTTC CASTPLAGGEQFF
TRBD2 . TRBJ2-1 TRBV29-1 TGCAGCGTTGAAGGACTAGCGGGCGCCCCCAATGAGCAGTTCTTC CSVEGLAGAPNEQFF
. . TRBJ1-3 TRBV15 TGTGCCACCAGCAGATCAATTGACAGCTCTGGAAACACCATATATTTT CATSRSIDSSGNTIYF
. . TRBJ2-7 TRBV2 TGTGCCAGCCTCCCAGCACTAGTAAGCCCCGAGCAGTACTTC CASLPALVSPEQYF
TRBD2 few TRBJ2-1 TRBV29-1 TGCAGCACCGCGGGCGGGAGGGCCAGGGAGCAGTTCTTC CSTAGGRAREQFF
TRBD1 . TRBJ2-2 TRBV15 TGTGCCACCAGCAGAGATCTGACAGGGAGGAACACCGGGGAGCTGTTTTTT CATSRDLTGRNTGELFF
TRBD2 . TRBJ2-3 TRBV28 TGTGCCTGCAGTTTAAGGCGGGAGGCCTCAGGAGCTCCGCAGTATTTT CACSLRREASGAPQYF
. . TRBJ2-1 TRBV12-3/TRBV12-4 TGTGCCAGCACCCCGCGGGTCCTGGAGACCCAGTTCTTC CASTPRVLETQFF
TRBD1 few TRBJ2-7 TRBV11-2 TGTGCCAGCAGCACGCCGCGGGACAGGGGCTACGAGCAGTACTTC CASSTPRDRGYEQYF
. . TRBJ2-7 TRBV7-9 TGTGCCAGCAGCTTATCAGAATATGGGGACAATGAGCAGTACTTC CASSLSEYGDNEQYF
. . TRBJ2-3 TRBV25-1 TGTGCCAGCAGTGAATACCAAGGGGCAGATACGCAGTATTTT CASSEYQGADTQYF
. . TRBJ2-1 TRBV21-1 TGTGCCAGCAGCAAAATTTCGACTAGCGGGGGGGCCCGGATAAACAATGAGCAGTTCTTC CASSKISTSGGARINNEQFF
. few TRBJ2-1 TRBV13 TGTGCCAGCAGCCCAGACACAGGGGGGGAATACAATGAGCAGTTCTTC CASSPDTGGEYNEQFF
. . TRBJ1-1 TRBV28 TGTGCCAGCAGTTTAGTTTGGGCAGGCCGCATGAACACTGAAGCTTTCTTT CASSLVWAGRMNTEAFF
. . TRBJ2-3 TRBV24-1 TGTGCCACCAGTGAAGGTGATTACGGATACGCGTATTTT CATSEGDYGYAYF
TRBD2 few TRBJ2-3 TRBV2 TGTGCCAGCAGAACTAGCGGGGGAGGAGATACGCAGTATTTT CASRTSGGGDTQYF
. once TRBJ2-1 TRBV7-9 TGTGCCAGCACCCTCGCCAGCTCCTGCAATGAGCAGTTCTTC CASTLASSCNEQFF
TRBD2 . TRBJ2-1 TRBV29-1 TGCAGCGGGTCGACTAGCAGGTATGAGCAGTTCTTC CSGSTSRYEQFF
. . TRBJ2-7 TRBV20-1 TGCAGTGCTAGGACCCTGGGAGCGGCCTACGAGCAGTACTTC CSARTLGAAYEQYF
. . TRBJ2-2 TRBV5-1 TGCGCCAGCACGAGTGACTTTCCGACCGGGGAGCTGTTTTTT CASTSDFPTGELFF
TRBD2 . TRBJ2-1 TRBV20-1 TGCAGTGCTAGTCTGGCGAGGGGACTAAATGAGCAGTTCTTC CSASLARGLNEQFF
. . TRBJ2-1 TRBV5-1 TGCGCCAGCAGCGAGTCGGCTTACAATGAGCAGTTCTTC CASSESAYNEQFF
. . TRBJ2-7 TRBV27 TGTGCCAGCAGTTTATCTCGTAGCCCAGCCTACGAGCAGTACTTC CASSLSRSPAYEQYF
. . TRBJ2-1 TRBV7-9 TGTGCCAGCAGCCTTGGGAGCACCCACTCCTACAATGAGCAGTTCTTC CASSLGSTHSYNEQFF
TRBD1 few TRBJ1-2 TRBV28 TGTGCCAGCAGAACTGACAGGGGATTTGGCTACACCTTC CASRTDRGFGYTF
. . TRBJ1-2 TRBV4-1 TGCGCCAGCAGCCCGGACCTCGACTATGGCTACACCTTC CASSPDLDYGYTF
. few TRBJ2-1 TRBV19 TGTGCCAGTAGTATACGGAAGGCTGTCTACAATGAGCAGTTCTTC CASSIRKAVYNEQFF
TRBD1 . TRBJ1-4 TRBV5-4 TGTGCCAGCAGCTCGTGGACAGGGGGGAATGAAAAACTGTTTTTT CASSSWTGGNEKLFF
. . TRBJ2-4 TRBV15 TGTGCCACCAGCAGAGGTCAGCCGGCGGCCGGAGGACTAGCCAAAAACATTCAGTACTTC CATSRGQPAAGGLAKNIQYF
TRBD1 . TRBJ1-1 TRBV29-1 TGCAGCGGTAACAGGGGCCTGAACACTGAAGCTTTCTTT CSGNRGLNTEAFF
TRBD2 few TRBJ2-1 TRBV29-1 TGCAGCGTTGAGGGGTTACGGACTAGCGGGAGCTCCTACAATGAGCAGTTCTTC CSVEGLRTSGSSYNEQFF
TRBD1 once TRBJ2-3 TRBV6-1 TGTGCCAACCTAACAGGGGTAGGGCACAGATACGCGTATTTT CANLTGVGHRYAYF
TRBD2 once TRBJ2-7 TRBV28 TGTGCCAGCACTCAACGGCCGGGACTAGTTAACGAGCAGTACTTC CASTQRPGLVNEQYF
TRBD2 many TRBJ2-3 TRBV6-6 TGTGCCAGCAGCCTAGCGGGAGACAGATACGCGTATTTT CASSLAGDRYAYF
TRBD2 few TRBJ2-3 TRBV13 TGTGCCAGCAGCGGGGACGGGACTAGCGGCCCCGGAGCGTATTTT CASSGDGTSGPGAYF
. . TRBJ2-1 TRBV4-3 TGCGCCAGCAGCCAAGTTGTAGCCAGGGATACCAATGAGCAGTTCTTC CASSQVVARDTNEQFF
. . TRBJ2-5 TRBV7-2 TGTGCCAGCAGCTTATATAGGACGGACCAAGAGACCCAGTACTTC CASSLYRTDQETQYF
TRBD2 . TRBJ2-7 TRBV6-1 TGTGCCAGCAGTGGCTCTAGCGGGACGGGCCCCTACGAGCAGTACTTC CASSGSSGTGPYEQYF
. . TRBJ2-4 TRBV5-1 TGCGCCAGCAGCTTGGGCTGGGGGGCGGCCTTGGCCAAAAACATTCAGTACTTC CASSLGWGAALAKNIQYF